This entry lists 7 T cell receptor beta chains sequenced from one sample in a study of shared clonotypes between healthy human individuals. The protocol was immunoSEQ multiplex PCR, while the TCRdb copy is restricted to in-frame clones and leaves out a portion. The top ten clones hold approximately 0.3% of a sample with some 580,000 clones, roughly 98% of them seen once. Naive CD8 cells comprised CD45RO-negative, CCR7-positively selected cells, excluding terminally differentiated effector memory CD45RA+ cells. Sequencing input: naive CD8+ T cells sorted from blood. The receptors originated from a man aged 25 to 45 in good health.

The chain has TRBV29-1 and TRBJ2-7; the match to TRBD2 covers 7 bases. J gave up 4 bases and V 6 bases, and 9 bases lay outside the gene matches. CDR1 is SQVTM, CDR2 ANQGSEA, per germline. CDR3 length: 13 amino acids. CDR3 loop: CSVRGSRSYEQYF. CDR3 sequence (DNA): TGCAGCGTACGCGGGAGCAGGAGTTACGAGCAGTACTTC.

CDR3 residues: CASSFTAGGHNEQFF. The DNA for the CDR3 is TGTGCCAGCAGCTTCACTGCGGGAGGGCACAATGAGCAGTTCTTC. The rearrangement links TRBV7-2 to TRBJ2-1, with 9 nucleotides matching TRBD2. Germline CDR1 and CDR2: SGHTA and FQGNSA. The V gene end was trimmed by 3 bases and the J gene end by 5 bases; junction bases not matched to a gene: 5. CDR3 size: 15 residues. The full variable domain, completed using reference TRBV7-2 and TRBJ2-1, is GAGVSQSPSNKVTEKGKDVELRCDPISGHTALYWYRQSLGQGLEFLIYFQGNSAPDKSGLPSDRFSAERTGGSVSTLTIQRTQQEDSAVYLCASSFTAGGHNEQFFGPGTRLTVL.

The chain employs TRBV7-9 and TRBJ2-1; TRBD1 might be the D (5 bases). V was shortened by 5 bases and J by 8 bases, with 10 bases between the two germline ends. The CDR3 has 12 residues. CDR1 SEHNR and CDR2 FQNEAQ come from the germline V gene (reference sequence). The CDR3 loop is CASSLLGDEQFF. The CDR3 DNA sequence: TGTGCCAGCAGCCTTCTAGGGGATGAGCAGTTCTTC.

The chain carries TRBV10-3 and TRBJ2-7, with D perhaps matching TRBD1 (6 bases). V dropped 11 bases and J dropped 0 bases, with 17 bases sitting between them. The CDR3 length is 14 residues. Germline CDR1 reads ENHRY; CDR2 reads SYGVKD. The CDR3 loop is CAVGRQDTSYEQYF. The CDR3 DNA is TGTGCCGTGGGCCGACAGGATACCTCCTACGAGCAGTACTTC.

The gene calls are TRBV28 and TRBJ1-1; D ambiguous. The CDR3 totals 13 residues. CDR1 and CDR2 from the germline V gene are MDHEN and SYDVKM. Deletions cut 3 bases from V and 0 bases from J, with 5 bases between. The CDR3 DNA reads TGTGCCAGCAGTTTTAGGGTGAACACTGAAGCTTTCTTT. This translates into CASSFRVNTEAFF. Full variable domain (outside the CDR3, taken from reference TRBV28 and TRBJ1-1): DVKVTQSSRYLVKRTGEKVFLECVQDMDHENMFWYRQDPGLGLRLIYFSYDVKMKEKGDIPEGYSVSREKKERFSLILESASTNQTSMYLCASSFRVNTEAFFGQGTRLTVV.

Concerning this clone: The sample carries other DNA sequences with the same CDR3. This chain links TRBV9 with TRBJ2-2; no firm D call. V lost 2 bases, J lost 5 bases, and 4 bases lay in between. The CDR3 spans 12 residues. Germline CDR1 SGDLS, CDR2 YYNGEE. CDR3 region: CASSVSTGELFF. The CDR3 coding sequence is TGTGCCAGCAGCGTGAGTACCGGGGAGCTGTTTTTT.

The chain is built from TRBV6-6 and TRBJ2-7, with no clear D. The CDR3 has 12 residues. Deletions cut 5 bases from V and 0 bases from J, with 5 bases between. The germline V gene encodes CDR1 MNHNY and CDR2 SVGAGI (reference sequence). CDR3 coding DNA: TGTGCCAGCAGTCAGAGCTCCTACGAGCAGTACTTC. Translated, it gives CASSQSSYEQYF.